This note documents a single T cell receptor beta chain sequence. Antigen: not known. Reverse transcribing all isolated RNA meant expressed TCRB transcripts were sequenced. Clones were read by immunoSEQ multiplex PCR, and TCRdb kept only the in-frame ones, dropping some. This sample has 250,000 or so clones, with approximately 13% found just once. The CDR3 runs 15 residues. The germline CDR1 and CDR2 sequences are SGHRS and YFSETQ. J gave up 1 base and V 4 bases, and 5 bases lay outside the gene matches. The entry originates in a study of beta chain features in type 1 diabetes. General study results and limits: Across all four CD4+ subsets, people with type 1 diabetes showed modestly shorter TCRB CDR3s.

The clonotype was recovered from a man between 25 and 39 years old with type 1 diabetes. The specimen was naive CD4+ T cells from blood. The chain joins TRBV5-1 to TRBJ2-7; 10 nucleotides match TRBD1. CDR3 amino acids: CASSTPGQGSYEQYF. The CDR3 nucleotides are TGCGCCAGCAGCACACCGGGACAGGGGTCCTACGAGCAGTACTTC.